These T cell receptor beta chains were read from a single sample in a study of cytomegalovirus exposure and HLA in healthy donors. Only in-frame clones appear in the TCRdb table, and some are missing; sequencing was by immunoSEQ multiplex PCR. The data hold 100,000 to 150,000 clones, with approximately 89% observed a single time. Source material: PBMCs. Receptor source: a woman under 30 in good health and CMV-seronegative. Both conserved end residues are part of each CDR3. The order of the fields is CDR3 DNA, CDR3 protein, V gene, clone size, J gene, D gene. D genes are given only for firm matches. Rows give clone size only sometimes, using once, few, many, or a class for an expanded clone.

TGTGCCAGCAGCAGGACCGGGGAACGTGGCTACACCTTC,CASSRTGERGYTF,TRBV2,NA,TRBJ1-2,NA
TGTGCCAGCAGTTACTCACAGGGTGTGGGGGGCTACACCTTC,CASSYSQGVGGYTF,TRBV6-5,once,TRBJ1-2,NA
TGCGCCAGCAGCAGGACAGGGGGGTACTCCTATAATTCACCCCTCCACTTT,CASSRTGGYSYNSPLHF,TRBV4-1,NA,TRBJ1-6,TRBD1
TGTGCCAGCAGCTTATGGGCTAGCAACAATGAGCAGTTCTTC,CASSLWASNNEQFF,TRBV5-4,NA,TRBJ2-1,NA
TGTGCCAGCAGCTTTGAATTCGGGGGGGAGGCGCAGCCCCAGCATTTT,CASSFEFGGEAQPQHF,TRBV7-9,NA,TRBJ1-5,NA
TGTGCCATCAGTGAGCTTGGGGGGGGCGACTATGGCTACACCTTC,CAISELGGGDYGYTF,TRBV10-3,NA,TRBJ1-2,NA
TGTGCCAGACAGGGGTTTCCGCAAAATAACTACGAGCAGTACTTC,CARQGFPQNNYEQYF,TRBV5-3,NA,TRBJ2-7,NA
TGTGCCAGCTCGCTGGGAGGCCCGAGCTCCTACAATGAGCAGTTCTTC,CASSLGGPSSYNEQFF,TRBV9,once,TRBJ2-1,NA
TGTGCCAGTAGTATGGCCAGGGTAGGAACCGGGGAGCTGTTTTTT,CASSMARVGTGELFF,TRBV19,NA,TRBJ2-2,NA
TGCGCCAGCAGCCAATCCATCACAGGCTTCTATGGCTACACCTTC,CASSQSITGFYGYTF,TRBV4-1,once,TRBJ1-2,NA
TGTGCCAGCAGTTCAACAGACAATCAGCCCCAGCATTTT,CASSSTDNQPQHF,TRBV2,few,TRBJ1-5,NA